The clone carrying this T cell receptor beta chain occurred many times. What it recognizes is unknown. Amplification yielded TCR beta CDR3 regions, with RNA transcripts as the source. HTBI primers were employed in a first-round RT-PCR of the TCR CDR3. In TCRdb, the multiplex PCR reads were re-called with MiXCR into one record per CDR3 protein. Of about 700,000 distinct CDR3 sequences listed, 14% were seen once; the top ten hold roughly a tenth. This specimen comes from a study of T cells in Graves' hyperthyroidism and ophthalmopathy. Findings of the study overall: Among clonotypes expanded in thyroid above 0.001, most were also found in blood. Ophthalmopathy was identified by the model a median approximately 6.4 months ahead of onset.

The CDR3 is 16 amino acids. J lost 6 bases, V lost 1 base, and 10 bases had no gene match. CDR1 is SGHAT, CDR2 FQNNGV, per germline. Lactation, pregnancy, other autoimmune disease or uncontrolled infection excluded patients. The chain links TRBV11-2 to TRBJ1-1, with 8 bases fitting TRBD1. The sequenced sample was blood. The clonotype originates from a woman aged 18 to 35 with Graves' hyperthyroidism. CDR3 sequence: CASSLVFRGRFPEAFF. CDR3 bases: TGTGCCAGCAGCTTAGTTTTCAGGGGGCGCTTTCCTGAAGCTTTCTTT.